The 2 T cell receptor beta chains reported below all come from one sample, sequenced in a study of cytomegalovirus exposure and HLA in healthy donors. The PCR contained 60 Vbeta and 13 Jbeta primers. Profiled with immunoSEQ multiplex PCR; TCRdb holds only in-frame clones, not every one. This sample has about 250,000 clones, with roughly 70% found just once. The material sequenced was PBMCs. The receptors originated from a female donor in good health and CMV-seronegative.

The chain employs TRBV21-1 and TRBJ2-1; the table's D call, TRBD2, has no DNA check behind it. TRBV21-1 is recorded as a pseudogene. The CDR3 has 14 residues. CDR3 DNA: TGTGCCAGCAGCAAACACGAAGGGCGGGATGAGCAGTTCTTC. This gives the protein CASSKHEGRDEQFF.

This sequence joins TRBV16 and TRBJ1-1; no definite D call. This CDR3 has 14 amino acids. The germline V gene has CDR1 KGHSY and CDR2 FQNENV. Trimming cost V 4 bases and J 4 bases, with 13 bases left between them. The CDR3 loop reads CASSLTVRGTEAFF. The CDR3 DNA reads as TGTGCCAGCAGCCTCACTGTACGGGGCACTGAAGCTTTCTTT.